This T cell receptor (beta chain) was captured in a study of T cells expressing NK-cell markers (TCRdb year 2020). Notes on the research overall: Fewer than ten donors provided sorted CD3+CD56+NKG2C+, CD3+CD56+NKG2C- and CD3+CD56-NKG2C+ T-cell subsets, whose TCR beta-chain repertoires were profiled. Seven of the eight sequenced donors were HCMV-seropositive and one was HCMV-seronegative. The eight sequenced donors were randomly selected healthy volunteers, three men and five women. Illumina HiSeq 2000/2500, MiSeq or NextSeq was used to sequence libraries as 2 x 150 bp reads. Findings and caveats that apply to the study as a whole: Those dominant clonotypes were again the most abundant among CD3+CD56-NKG2C+ cells in a handful of donors, at about 28.3-65%. In six donors, the dominant CD3+CD56+NKG2C+ clonotypes ranked among the top 10 CD8+ clonotypes, making up about 1.0-8% of CD8+ T cells. It remained unclear whether the expanded NKG2C-expressing T cell clones were specific for HCMV antigens.

As for this clonotype: There is no known antigen for this receptor.

The sample was run on an Illumina HiSeq 2000. TCR beta cDNA libraries were prepared using 5'RACE template switching, which introduced a universal primer site and unique molecular identifiers. Synthesis of cDNA was primed from the TCR beta constant segment and was followed by two consecutive PCR amplification steps. As for the original processing: MIGEC handled demultiplexing of the reads and grouping by UMI, while MiTCR was used to assemble and quantify clonotypes. Only TCR cDNA sequences supported by at least two reads were kept to exclude erroneous sequences. Downstream repertoire analysis used the tcR package, and clonotypes were matched across fractions by CDR3 nucleotide sequence plus V segment. VDJmatch was used to annotate antigen specificity against VDJdb, with one amino acid substitution in CDR3 allowed. TCRdb reanalyzed the reads, keeping one entry per CDR3 protein sequence and omitting DNA. TCRdb's processing, not the authors', yielded these V and J calls. The sample table gives about 260,000 distinct CDR3 sequences. 3.5% to 5% of the sample goes to the ten largest clones.

CDR3 length: 15 amino acids, cysteine to phenylalanine. No coding sequence is recorded. The germline V gene gives CDR1 as MNHNS and CDR2 as SASEGT. To determine HCMV serostatus, a commercial ELISA kit was used to detect HCMV-specific IgG in serum. Peripheral blood mononuclear cells were isolated from blood by Ficoll density gradient centrifugation. This TCR was recovered from a woman aged 18 to 75 in good health. Specimen: blood T cells: a sorted CD56 or NKG2C T cell subset, CD4+ or CD8+ T cells, or bulk PBMC T cells (not recorded which). This chain is built from TRBV6-1 and TRBJ2-7; TCRdb lists TRBD1, though no DNA is available to test this call. The CDR3 protein: CASSTGIGSAYEQYF.